This entry is about one TCR beta chain. This clone was seen more than once but under ten times. Its binding antigen is unknown. No base quality information exists; no much larger clone differs at one position. The immunoSEQ Assay was the method used to sequence TCRbeta CDR3 regions. After extraction, genomic DNA underwent amplification by bias-controlled multiplex PCR, followed by high-throughput sequencing. The study's own analysis went as follows. To quantify the absolute abundance of every unique TCRbeta CDR3 region, sequences were collapsed and filtered. T cell fraction was estimated by normalizing TCRbeta template counts to usable DNA, which was measured by amplifying reference genes present in all nucleated cells. Repertoire TCRs were annotated as SARS-CoV-2-specific by exact matching of V gene, CDR3 amino acid sequence and J gene to a known reactive TCR set. The reference SARS-CoV-2 TCR set came from MIRA and was filtered for enrichment in COVID-19-positive ImmuneCODE repertoires, removing public or cross-reactive TCRs. Using the MIRA antigens, annotated TCRs were further analysed by specific ORF or by position within an ORF. Depth was the summed frequency of annotated unique rearrangements, while breadth was defined as annotated unique rearrangements over total unique productive rearrangements. Two-sided Wilcoxon rank-sum tests were used to compare TCR breadth between groups. TCRdb provides this immuneACCESS table in a form limited to in-frame rearrangements. Some clones are lacking; in checked studies, under half of them reflect an unresolved V gene, and why the rest are absent is not known. That table supplies the V and J calls and clone size; D and trimming were determined from the DNA. The sample table shows fewer than 400,000 clones, and more than 85% are seen once. The ten largest clones capture 3.5% of the sample.

The data stem from a study of Ad26.COV2.S vaccination and SARS-CoV-2 variants (dated by TCRdb to about 2021). Regarding the complete study: Vaccine-arm donors came from COV1001, a multicentre, randomized, double-blind, placebo-controlled phase I-IIa trial of Ad26.COV2.S in healthy adults. Ad26.COV2.S was given intramuscularly at 5x10^10 or 1x10^11 viral particles, as a single shot or as two shots 56 days apart. TCRbeta repertoire sequencing was used to assess the specificity and breadth of SARS-CoV-2-reactive T cell receptors after Ad26.COV2.S vaccination. A total of 32 samples were included in the TCR-sequenced set, comprising around 19 Ad26.COV2.S vaccine recipients, 5 placebo recipients and 8 SARS-CoV-2 convalescent individuals. Trial participants were randomized into five groups of five, in which low-dose or high-dose Ad26.COV2.S was given once or twice, or placebo was given on both occasions. Investigators remained blinded to trial group allocation during experiments and outcome assessment. The paper's findings and limits, for the study overall: Ad26.COV2.S recipients had higher spike-specific TCR breadth than placebo recipients (P = 0.0014). Comparable non-spike TCR breadth was observed between vaccine and placebo recipients, consistent with only spike being contained in the vaccine. The authors noted that the TCR breadth and depth analyses may have underestimated total T cell responses. After vaccination, substantial breadth of spike-specific CD8+ and CD4+ T cell responses was reported. The study lacked the statistical power to compare responses across vaccine doses or regimens.

CDR1 and CDR2, looked up from the germline V gene (reference sequence), are PRHDT and FYEKMQ. The V end loses 2 bases and the J end loses 5 bases, and a stretch of 7 bases separates them. The CDR3 covers 12 residues, taking in both the cysteine and the phenylalanine. Only the CDR3 region is kept as DNA, spanning 36 bases read in frame from base 1. The treatment or condition label here, explained by the study, means: roughly 18 received Ad26.COV2.S at low or high dose, single or two shots; several received placebo; per-sample allocation not given. For vaccine and placebo recipients, the sequenced repertoires came from samples collected on day 63 after the first injection. Between 29 July and 7 August 2020, Cohort 1b enrolled around 25 adults aged 18-55 years at one site in Boston, USA. Ad26.COV2.S consisted of a replication-incompetent adenovirus type 26 vector by which a prefusion-stabilized SARS-CoV-2 spike protein from the original Wuhan strain was expressed.

The chain is assembled from TRBV13 and TRBJ2-7; there is no confident call for the D gene. Sequenced material: peripheral blood, taken in a trial of Ad26.COV2.S vaccine versus placebo. The sequence was collected from a person between 18 and 65 years old who received the Ad26.COV2.S COVID-19 vaccine or a placebo. The DNA sequence follows: TGTGCCAGCAGCTTACAACGGAACGAGCAGTACTTC. It encodes CASSLQRNEQYF. The reference TRBV13 and TRBJ2-7 proteins fill in what lies around the CDR3, so the full variable domain reads AAGVIQSPRHLIKEKRETATLKCYPIPRHDTVYWYQQGPGQDPQFLISFYEKMQSDKGSIPDRFSAQQFSDYHSELNMSSLELGDSALYFCASSLQRNEQYFGPGTRLTVT.